This T cell receptor beta chain was captured by sequencing in a study of T cells in localized non-small cell lung cancer (dated by TCRdb to about 2020). Study-wide context: T cell repertoires of a few hundred early-stage NSCLC patients were analyzed, with tumors being compared against uninvolved tumor-adjacent lungs. The cohort comprised roughly 230 treatment-naïve NSCLC patients with resected, localized lung tumors. Of the NSCLC patients, 129 were male and 85 to 110 were female, and the mean age was about 69 years.

The germline V gene gives CDR1 as SGHRS and CDR2 as YFSETQ. V has 7 bases trimmed and J has 0 bases trimmed; junction bases matching no gene number 8. Taken from cysteine to phenylalanine, the CDR3 has 16 residues. Kept here is only the CDR3 DNA, which spans 48 bases and is read in frame from base 1. At diagnosis, peripheral blood, uninvolved tumor-adjacent lung and tumor were collected and stored as a combination of fresh-frozen and FFPE material. For TCR repertoire profiling, blood samples were analyzed as peripheral blood mononuclear cells. Results and caveats for the whole study, not just this receptor: A median of approximately 62 of the top 100 tumor clones turned up in the paired uninvolved adjacent lung, and roughly 30 of those clones also ranked among the top 100 of that same adjacent lung. Longer overall survival was associated with higher blood T cell density, whereas shorter survival was associated with higher adjacent-lung clonality. Since the design was exploratory, TCR variables were selected using unadjusted p-values with no false-discovery rate correction. Multi-region tumor sequencing was not performed, so intratumor heterogeneity could not be excluded. Uninvolved tumor-adjacent lung showed the highest T cell clonality, higher than tumor, which suggests more focused antigenic responses in the adjacent lung.

As for this clone: Its antigen is currently not known. Base qualities were left out, and no much larger clone turns up one base away.

The immunoSEQ Assay was used to sequence TCR beta CDR3 regions from DNA. Per the authors' processing: T cell density was computed as TCR beta template counts normalized to usable DNA estimated by amplifying housekeeping genes. Richness was estimated using the preseqR package, with extrapolation to 400,000 templates for PBMC samples and to 120,000 templates for tissue samples. Clonality was defined as one minus Pielou's evenness. Tissue-enriched TCRs were identified through differential abundance testing performed on productive amino-acid clonotypes, with a minimum total count of 5 and an alpha of 0.1. Repertoire overlap between compartments was quantified with the Jaccard Index and Morisita Overlap Index. GLIPH clustered TCR beta CDR3s with public tetramer-defined viral CDR3s; viral motifs required at least three viral sequences plus V-gene enrichment. The source is immuneACCESS, and TCRdb retained only in-frame sequences with V and J called. Part of the clones is not carried over; for the studies checked, unresolved V genes explain less than half of this, and the remainder is unexplained. D and trimming were read from the DNA, whereas the V and J calls and clone size are those reported in that table. Across this sample there are tens of thousands of clones, with around nine tenths seen only once. Of the sample, more than 5.5% is held by the ten largest clones.

The chain is made from TRBV5-1 and TRBJ2-1; 9 bases in the middle match TRBD2. The sequence was obtained from a female donor aged 60 or older with stage I lung adenocarcinoma. Sequencing used peripheral blood, obtained before any cancer treatment. The DNA sequence is TGCGCCAGCTCTACTAGCGGGCCTAGCTCCTACAATGAGCAGTTCTTC. Translated, this gives CASSTSGPSSYNEQFF. The entire variable domain, with the stretches around the CDR3 drawn from the reference TRBV5-1 and TRBJ2-1 proteins, is KAGVTQTPRYLIKTRGQQVTLSCSPISGHRSVSWYQQTPGQGLQFLFEYFSETQRNKGNFPGRFSGRQFSNSRSEMNVSTLELGDSALYLCASSTSGPSSYNEQFFGPGTRLTVL.